The T cell receptor beta chain described here comes from a study of T-cell reconstitution after alpha-beta-depleted transplantation in children. Broader study findings: T-cell numbers and diversity, one year after transplant, stemmed largely from T cells that were newly produced. Diversity of TCRbeta at day 60 was high in some patients, arising from surviving recipient T cells and thymic progenitors.

Unique molecular identifiers were used to barcode this TCRbeta library. Using its own MiXCR run on the PCR reads, TCRdb lists one record per CDR3 protein. The sample yields fewer than 250,000 distinct CDR3 sequences, under 9.5% seen once. Ten or more counts support this clonotype. Its target is unknown. In germline, CDR1 is SGHVS, CDR2 FQNEAQ. The CDR3 totals 16 residues. V lost 9 bases, J lost 5 bases, and 14 bases stayed unmatched. Sequences were derived from PBMCs, mostly from graft donor cells, sampled 180 days after TCRalphabeta/CD19-depleted stem cell transplant. The chain recombines TRBV7-8 with TRBJ2-2; 8 bases align to TRBD2. The receptor was isolated from a male patient younger than 18 who had a stem cell transplant for acute lymphoblastic leukemia, so the T cells may come from the graft donor. CDR3 sequence reads: CASYLGLAYNTGELFF. CDR3 in DNA: TGTGCCAGTTACCTCGGACTAGCCTACAATACCGGGGAGCTGTTTTTT.